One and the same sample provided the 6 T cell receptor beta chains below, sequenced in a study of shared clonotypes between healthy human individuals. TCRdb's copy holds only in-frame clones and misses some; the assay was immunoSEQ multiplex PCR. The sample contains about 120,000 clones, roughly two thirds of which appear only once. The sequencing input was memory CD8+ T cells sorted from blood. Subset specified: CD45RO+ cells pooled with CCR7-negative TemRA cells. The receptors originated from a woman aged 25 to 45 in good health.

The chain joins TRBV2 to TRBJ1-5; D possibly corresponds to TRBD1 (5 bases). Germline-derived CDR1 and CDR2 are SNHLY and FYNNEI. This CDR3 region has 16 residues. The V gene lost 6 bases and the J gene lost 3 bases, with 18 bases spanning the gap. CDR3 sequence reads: CASRGPRDDSNQPQHF. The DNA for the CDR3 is TGTGCCAGCAGGGGCCCTAGGGACGATTCCAATCAGCCCCAGCATTTT.

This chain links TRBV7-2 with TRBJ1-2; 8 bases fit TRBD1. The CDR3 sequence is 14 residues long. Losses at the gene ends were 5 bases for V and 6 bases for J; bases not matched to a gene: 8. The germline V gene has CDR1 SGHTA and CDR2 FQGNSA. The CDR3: CASSRPDRVNGYTF. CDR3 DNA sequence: TGTGCCAGCAGCCGTCCGGACAGGGTTAATGGCTACACCTTC.

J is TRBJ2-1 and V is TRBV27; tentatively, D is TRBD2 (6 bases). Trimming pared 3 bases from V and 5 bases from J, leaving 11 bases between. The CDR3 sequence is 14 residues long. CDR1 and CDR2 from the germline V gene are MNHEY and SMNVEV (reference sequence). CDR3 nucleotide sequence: TGTGCCAGCAGTTTTAACGGGAGAGACAATGAGCAGTTCTTC. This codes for CASSFNGRDNEQFF.

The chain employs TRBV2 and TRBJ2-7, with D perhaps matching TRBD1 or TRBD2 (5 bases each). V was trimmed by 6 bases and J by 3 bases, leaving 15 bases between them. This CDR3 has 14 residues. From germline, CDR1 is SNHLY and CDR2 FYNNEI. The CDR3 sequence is CASSLEGESYEQYF. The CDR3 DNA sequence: TGTGCCAGCAGCTTAGAAGGGGAGAGCTACGAGCAGTACTTC.

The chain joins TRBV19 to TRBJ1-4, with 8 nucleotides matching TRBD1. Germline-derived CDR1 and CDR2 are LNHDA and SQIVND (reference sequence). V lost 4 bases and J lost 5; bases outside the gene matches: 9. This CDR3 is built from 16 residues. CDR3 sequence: CASSSHRDRRNEKLFF. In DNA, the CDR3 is TGTGCCAGTAGTAGCCACCGGGACAGGAGAAATGAAAAACTGTTTTTT.

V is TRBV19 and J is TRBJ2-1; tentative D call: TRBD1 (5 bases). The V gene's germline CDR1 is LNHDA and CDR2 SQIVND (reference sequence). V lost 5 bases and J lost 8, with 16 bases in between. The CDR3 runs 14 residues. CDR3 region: CASSLRALRHEQFF. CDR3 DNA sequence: TGTGCCAGTAGTCTCAGGGCCCTTCGGCATGAGCAGTTCTTC.